The entry below gives a single TCR beta chain sequence along with its context. V lost 1 base, J lost 4 bases, and 10 bases lay in between. CDR1 is MNHNS and CDR2 is SASEGT in the germline V gene. The length of the CDR3 is 14 residues. This sample stems from a study of technical replicates of blood from several donors. Sequencing used immunoSEQ multiplex PCR; TCRdb keeps in-frame clones, though not all of them. Counted here are some 80,000 clones, just over 90% occurring once; the ten biggest clones make up around 0.27%. This rearrangement joins TRBV6-1 to TRBJ1-2; the D gene is possibly TRBD1 (5 bases). This receptor was identified in a human donor in good health. Sequencing was performed on T cells isolated from PBMCs. The CDR3 loop is CASSEDAGSYGYTF. The CDR3 DNA follows: TGTGCCAGCAGTGAAGACGCAGGGTCCTATGGCTACACCTTC.